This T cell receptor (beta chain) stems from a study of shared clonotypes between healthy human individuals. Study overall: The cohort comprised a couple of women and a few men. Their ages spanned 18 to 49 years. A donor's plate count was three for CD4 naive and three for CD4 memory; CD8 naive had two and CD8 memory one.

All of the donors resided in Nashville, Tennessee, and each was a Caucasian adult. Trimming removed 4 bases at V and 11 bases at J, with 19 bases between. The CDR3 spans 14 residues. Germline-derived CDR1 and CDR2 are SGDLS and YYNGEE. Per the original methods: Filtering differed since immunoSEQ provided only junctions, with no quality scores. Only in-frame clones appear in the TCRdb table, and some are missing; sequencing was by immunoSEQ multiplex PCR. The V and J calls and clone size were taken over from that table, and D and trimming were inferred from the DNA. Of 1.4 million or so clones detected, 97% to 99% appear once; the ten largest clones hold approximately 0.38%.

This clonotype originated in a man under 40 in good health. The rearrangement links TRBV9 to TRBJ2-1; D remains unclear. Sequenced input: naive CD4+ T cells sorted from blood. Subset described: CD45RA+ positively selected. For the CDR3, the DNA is TGTGCCAGCAGCCTGACGACCGGTCAAGGCCAGCAGTTCTTC. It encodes CASSLTTGQGQQFF.